One TCR beta chain is described in this entry. Its antigen remains unknown. CDR1 and CDR2 from the germline V gene are DFQATT and SNEGSKA (reference sequence). The CDR3 runs to 13 residues. This entry belongs to a study of CXCR3-negative and CXCR3-positive naive CD8 T cells. The study, taken as a whole, reports: Naive subsets did not differ in surface CD5, and TRB CDR3 properties served to infer TCR strength. Fresh PBMCs went into most assays, and CXCR3 expression partly declined after cryopreservation. TRB CDR3s were more hydrophobic in CXCR3-positive than in CXCR3-negative naive cells.

Naivety in CD8+ T cells corresponded to a CD45RO-CCR7+CD27+CD95- phenotype. TRB cDNA libraries were made by UMI-labeled 5' RACE. TCRdb reprocessed the 5' RACE reads and stores each CDR3 protein as one record, lacking DNA. The record lists about 150,000 distinct CDR3 sequences, of which the ten most abundant hold just under 0.5%. The sequence was collected from a human donor in good health. Some clones in this sample may be carry-over from other donors' samples. The chain joins TRBV20-1 to TRBJ1-6; TCRdb selects TRBD1, and the lack of DNA leaves this call unchecked. The sequencing sample was made of naive CXCR3+ CD8+ T cells from blood. Subset denoted: CD45RO-CCR7+CD27+CD95- naive CD8+ T cells expressing CXCR3 (TNR3+). The CDR3 spells CSSGTGDSSPLHF.